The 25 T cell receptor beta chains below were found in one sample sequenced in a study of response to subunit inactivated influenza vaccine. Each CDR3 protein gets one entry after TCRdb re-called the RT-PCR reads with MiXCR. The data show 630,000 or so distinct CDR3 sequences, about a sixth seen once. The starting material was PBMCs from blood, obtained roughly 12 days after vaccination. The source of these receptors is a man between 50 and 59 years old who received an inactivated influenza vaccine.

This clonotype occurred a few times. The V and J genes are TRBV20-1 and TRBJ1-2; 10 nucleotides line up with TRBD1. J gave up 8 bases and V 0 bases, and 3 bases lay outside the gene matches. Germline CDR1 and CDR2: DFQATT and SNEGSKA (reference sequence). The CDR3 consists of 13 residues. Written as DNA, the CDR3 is TGCAGTGCTAGAGAGACAGGGGGCGGCGGCTACACCTTC. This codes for CSARETGGGGYTF.

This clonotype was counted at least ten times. CDR3 sequence (DNA): TGTGCCAGCAGCTCGATATTTGAGGCCCGGCAGGACCGTAAACTCTACGAGCAGTACTTC. This codes for CASSSIFEARQDRKLYEQYF. The genes are TRBV11-1 and TRBJ2-7; no reliable D call. This CDR3 has 20 residues. V was trimmed by 4 bases and J by 3 bases, leaving 31 bases between them. CDR1 and CDR2 (germline): SGHAT, FQDESV (reference sequence).

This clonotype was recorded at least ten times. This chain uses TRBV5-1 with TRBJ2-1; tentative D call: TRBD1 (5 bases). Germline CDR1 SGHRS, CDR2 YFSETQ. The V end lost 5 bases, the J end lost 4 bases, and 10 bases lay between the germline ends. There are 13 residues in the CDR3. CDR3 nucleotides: TGCGCCAGCAGTTATGACAGTTACAATGAGCAGTTCTTC. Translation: CASSYDSYNEQFF.

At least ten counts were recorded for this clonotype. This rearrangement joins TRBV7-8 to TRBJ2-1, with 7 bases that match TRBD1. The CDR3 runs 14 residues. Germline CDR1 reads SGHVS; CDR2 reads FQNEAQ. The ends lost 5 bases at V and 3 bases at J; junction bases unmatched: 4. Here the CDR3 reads CASSPRDSYNEQFF. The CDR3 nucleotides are TGTGCCAGCAGCCCCCGGGACAGCTACAATGAGCAGTTCTTC.

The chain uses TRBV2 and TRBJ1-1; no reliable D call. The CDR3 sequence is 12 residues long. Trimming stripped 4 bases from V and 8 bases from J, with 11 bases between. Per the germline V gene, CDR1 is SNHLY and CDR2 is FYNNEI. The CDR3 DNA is TGTGCCAGCAGTGGAGATGCAGGAGAAGCTTTCTTT. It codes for CASSGDAGEAFF.

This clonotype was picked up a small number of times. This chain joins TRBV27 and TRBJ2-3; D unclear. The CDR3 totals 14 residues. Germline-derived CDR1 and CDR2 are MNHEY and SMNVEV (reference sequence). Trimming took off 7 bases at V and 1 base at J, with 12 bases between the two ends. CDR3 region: CASTEPGGTDTQYF. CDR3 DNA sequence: TGTGCCAGCACCGAACCTGGCGGCACAGATACGCAGTATTTT.

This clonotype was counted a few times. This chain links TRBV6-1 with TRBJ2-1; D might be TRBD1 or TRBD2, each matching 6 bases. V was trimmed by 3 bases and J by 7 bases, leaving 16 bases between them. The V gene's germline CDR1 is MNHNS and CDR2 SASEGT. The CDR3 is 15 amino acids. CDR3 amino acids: CASSEWRGISNEQFF. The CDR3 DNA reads TGTGCCAGCAGTGAGTGGAGGGGGATCTCGAATGAGCAGTTCTTC.

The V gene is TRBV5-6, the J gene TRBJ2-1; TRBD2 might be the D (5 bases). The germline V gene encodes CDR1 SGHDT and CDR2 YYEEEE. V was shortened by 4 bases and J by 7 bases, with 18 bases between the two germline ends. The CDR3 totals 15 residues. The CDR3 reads CASSKDWQRRNEQFF. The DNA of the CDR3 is TGTGCCAGCAGCAAGGACTGGCAGCGTCGGAATGAGCAGTTCTTC.

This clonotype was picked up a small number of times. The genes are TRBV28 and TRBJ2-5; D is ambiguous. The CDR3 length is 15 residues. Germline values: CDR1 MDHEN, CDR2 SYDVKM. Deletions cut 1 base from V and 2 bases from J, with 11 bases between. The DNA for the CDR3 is TGTGCCAGCAGTTTATTTCGACATGTTCAAGAGACCCAGTACTTC. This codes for CASSLFRHVQETQYF.

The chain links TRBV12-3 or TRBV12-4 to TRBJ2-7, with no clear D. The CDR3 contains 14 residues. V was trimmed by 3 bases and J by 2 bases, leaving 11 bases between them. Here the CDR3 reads CASSLGNQAYEQYF. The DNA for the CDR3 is TGTGCCAGCAGTTTGGGGAATCAGGCCTACGAGCAGTACTTC.

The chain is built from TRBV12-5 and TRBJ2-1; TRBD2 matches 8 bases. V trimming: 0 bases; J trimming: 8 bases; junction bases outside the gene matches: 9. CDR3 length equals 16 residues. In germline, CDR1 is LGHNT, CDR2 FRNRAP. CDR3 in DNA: TGTGCTAGTGGTTTGGTACATGCGGGAGGAGGGGATGAGCAGTTCTTC. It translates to CASGLVHAGGGDEQFF.

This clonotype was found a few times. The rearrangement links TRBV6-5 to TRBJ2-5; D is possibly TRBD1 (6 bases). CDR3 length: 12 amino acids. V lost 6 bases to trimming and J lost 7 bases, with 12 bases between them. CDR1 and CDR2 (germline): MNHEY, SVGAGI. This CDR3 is CASSPPQGTQYF. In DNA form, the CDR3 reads TGTGCCAGCAGCCCACCACAGGGGACCCAGTACTTC.

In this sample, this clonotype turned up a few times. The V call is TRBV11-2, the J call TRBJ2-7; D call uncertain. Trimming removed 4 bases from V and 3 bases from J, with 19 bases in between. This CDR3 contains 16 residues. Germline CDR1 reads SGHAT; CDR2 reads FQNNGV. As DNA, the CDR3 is TGTGCCAGCAGCTCCACCTTGGCAGGTATTGGCTACGAGCAGTACTTC. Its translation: CASSSTLAGIGYEQYF.

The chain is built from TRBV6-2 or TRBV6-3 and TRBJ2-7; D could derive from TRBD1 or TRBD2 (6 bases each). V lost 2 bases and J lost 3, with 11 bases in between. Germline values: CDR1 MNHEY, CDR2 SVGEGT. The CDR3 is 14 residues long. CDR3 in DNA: TGTGCCAGCAGTTACGGGGGGCCCTTCTACGAGCAGTACTTC. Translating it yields CASSYGGPFYEQYF.

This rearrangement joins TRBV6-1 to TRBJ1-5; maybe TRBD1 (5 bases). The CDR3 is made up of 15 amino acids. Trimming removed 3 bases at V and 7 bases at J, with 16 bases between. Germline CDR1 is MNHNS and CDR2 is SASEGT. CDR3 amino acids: CASSDRRIQGQPQHF. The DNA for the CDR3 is TGTGCCAGCAGTGACAGACGCATCCAGGGCCAGCCCCAGCATTTT.

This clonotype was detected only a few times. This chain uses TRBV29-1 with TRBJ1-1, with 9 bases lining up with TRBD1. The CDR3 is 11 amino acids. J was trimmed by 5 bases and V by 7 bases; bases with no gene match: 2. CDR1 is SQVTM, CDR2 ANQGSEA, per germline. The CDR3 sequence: CSGQGGTEAFF. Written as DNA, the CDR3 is TGCAGCGGACAGGGGGGGACTGAAGCTTTCTTT.

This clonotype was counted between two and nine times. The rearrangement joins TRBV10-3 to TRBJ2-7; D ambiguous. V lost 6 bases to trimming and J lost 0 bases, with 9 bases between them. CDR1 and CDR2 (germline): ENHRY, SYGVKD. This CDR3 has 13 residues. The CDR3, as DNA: TGTGCCATCAGGTCCGGGTCCTCCTACGAGCAGTACTTC. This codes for CAIRSGSSYEQYF.

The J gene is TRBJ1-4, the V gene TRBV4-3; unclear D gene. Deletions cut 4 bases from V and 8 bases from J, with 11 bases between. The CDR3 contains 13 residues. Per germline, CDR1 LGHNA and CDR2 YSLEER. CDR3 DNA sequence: TGCGCCAGCAGCCGTACCGGGAGGGAAAAACTGTTTTTT. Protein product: CASSRTGREKLFF.

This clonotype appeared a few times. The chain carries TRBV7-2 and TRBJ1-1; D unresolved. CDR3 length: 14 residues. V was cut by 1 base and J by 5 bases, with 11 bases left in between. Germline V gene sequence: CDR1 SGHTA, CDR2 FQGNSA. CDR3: CASSLGVQNTEAFF. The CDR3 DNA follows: TGTGCCAGCAGCTTAGGGGTACAGAATACTGAAGCTTTCTTT.

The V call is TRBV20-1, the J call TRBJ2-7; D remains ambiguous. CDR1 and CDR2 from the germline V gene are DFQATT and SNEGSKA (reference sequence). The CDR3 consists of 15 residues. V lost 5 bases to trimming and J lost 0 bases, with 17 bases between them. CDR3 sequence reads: CSARHPAKSSYEQYF. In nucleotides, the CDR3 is TGCAGTGCTCGACACCCAGCGAAGAGCTCCTACGAGCAGTACTTC.

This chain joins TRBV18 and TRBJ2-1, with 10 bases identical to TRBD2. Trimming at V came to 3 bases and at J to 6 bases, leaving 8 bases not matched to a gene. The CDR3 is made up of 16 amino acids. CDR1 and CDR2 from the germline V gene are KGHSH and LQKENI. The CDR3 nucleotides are TGTGCCAGCTCACCTTCGAGCGGGGGGGCAGTCAATGAGCAGTTCTTC. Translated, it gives CASSPSSGGAVNEQFF. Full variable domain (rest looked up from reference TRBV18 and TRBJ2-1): NAGVMQNPRHLVRRRGQEARLRCSPMKGHSHVYWYRQLPEEGLKFMVYLQKENIIDESGMPKERFSAEFPKEGPSILRIQQVVRGDSAAYFCASSPSSGGAVNEQFFGPGTRLTVL.

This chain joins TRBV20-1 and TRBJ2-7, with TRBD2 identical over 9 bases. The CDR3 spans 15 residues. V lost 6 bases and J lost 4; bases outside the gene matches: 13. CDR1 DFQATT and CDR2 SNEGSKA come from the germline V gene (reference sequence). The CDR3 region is CSARPEREVHYEQYF. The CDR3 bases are TGCAGTGCACGGCCCGAGCGGGAGGTACATTACGAGCAGTACTTC.

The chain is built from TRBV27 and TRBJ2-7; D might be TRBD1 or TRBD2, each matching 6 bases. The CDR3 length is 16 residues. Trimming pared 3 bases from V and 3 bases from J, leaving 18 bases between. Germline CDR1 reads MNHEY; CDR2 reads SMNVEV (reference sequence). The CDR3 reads CASSFLIGAGHYEQYF. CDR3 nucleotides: TGTGCCAGCAGTTTCTTGATCGGGGCGGGACACTACGAGCAGTACTTC.

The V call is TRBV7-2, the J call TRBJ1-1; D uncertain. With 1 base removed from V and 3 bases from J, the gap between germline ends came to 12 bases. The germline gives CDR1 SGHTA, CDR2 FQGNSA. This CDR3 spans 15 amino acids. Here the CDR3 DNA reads TGTGCCAGCAGCTTAGATGCAGGCGTATACACTGAAGCTTTCTTT. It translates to CASSLDAGVYTEAFF. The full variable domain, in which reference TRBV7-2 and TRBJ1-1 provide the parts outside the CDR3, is GAGVSQSPSNKVTEKGKDVELRCDPISGHTALYWYRQSLGQGLEFLIYFQGNSAPDKSGLPSDRFSAERTGGSVSTLTIQRTQQEDSAVYLCASSLDAGVYTEAFFGQGTRLTVV.

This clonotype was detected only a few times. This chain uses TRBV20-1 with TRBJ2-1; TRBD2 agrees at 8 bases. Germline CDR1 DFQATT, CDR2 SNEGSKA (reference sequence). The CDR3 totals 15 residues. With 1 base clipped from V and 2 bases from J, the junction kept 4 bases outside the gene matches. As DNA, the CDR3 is TGCAGTGCTAGAGCCAATAGCGGGGCCTACAATGAGCAGTTCTTC. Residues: CSARANSGAYNEQFF.